This T cell receptor beta chain was obtained from a study of T-cell reconstitution after alpha-beta-depleted transplantation in children. Findings and caveats of the study: Recipient T cells and thymic progenitors that survived were the source of the high TCRbeta diversity seen at day 60 in some patients. A year post-transplant, T-cell counts and diversity derived mostly from newly produced T cells. In patients about two months after transplant, alpha-beta T cells reportedly arose from several hundred expanded graft clones.

Unique molecular identifiers featured in how the TCRbeta library was prepared. TCRdb passed the PCR reads through MiXCR, listing each CDR3 protein once. The repertoire holds 40,000 to 55,000 distinct CDR3 sequences, approximately 9.2% seen once, with roughly 28% in the top ten. This CDR3 has 13 amino acids. Trimming cost V 2 bases and J 0 bases, with 8 bases left between them. Per germline, CDR1 DFQATT and CDR2 SNEGSKA (reference sequence). This clonotype was detected ten times or more. What it binds is not known. The sample in question was PBMCs, mostly from graft donor cells, obtained 60 days after TCRalphabeta/CD19-depleted stem cell transplant. The chain combines TRBV20-1 with TRBJ2-7; no clear D. This receptor was identified in a male patient aged 2-9 years who had a stem cell transplant for chronic granulomatous disease, so the T cells may come from the graft donor. CDR3 DNA: TGCAGTGCTAGACCGCCAGTCTCCTACGAGCAGTACTTC. Translating gives CSARPPVSYEQYF.